This TCR beta chain was obtained from a study of T cell changes during pregnancy in multiple sclerosis (dated by TCRdb to 2018 to 2020). Regarding the complete study: The study examined how the T cell repertoire changed over the course of pregnancy in women with multiple sclerosis.

In this sample, this clone turned up once. Its binding antigen is unknown. Base qualities were left out, and no much larger clone turns up one base away. Libraries were constructed by the immunoSEQ multiplex PCR assay. Drawn from immuneACCESS, this table holds only the in-frame rearrangements with V and J called that TCRdb kept. Clones are partly lost; checked studies trace under half to an unresolved V gene and leave the rest unexplained. This sample holds fewer than 75,000 clones; around 93% were observed only once. Roughly 3.5% of the sample is held by the ten biggest clonotypes. From a lookup of the germline V gene, CDR1 and CDR2 are SGHDN and FVKESK. The CDR3 measures 15 amino acids from cysteine to phenylalanine. The read is trimmed to its CDR3 DNA, 45 bases read in frame from base 1. At the junction V is shortened by 7 bases and J by 0 bases, with 16 bases in between.

The receptor comes from a female donor in good health, enrolled as a control in a pregnancy study. The V and J genes are TRBV14 and TRBJ2-7, and the D gene may be TRBD1, 6 bases matching. Here the sequenced sample was peripheral blood, taken after pregnancy. Here is the DNA: TGTGCCAGCACCAACTCCCGGGACAACTCCTACGAGCAGTACTTC. Its protein reads: CASTNSRDNSYEQYF. Supplemented by the reference TRBV14 and TRBJ2-7 proteins around the CDR3, the complete variable domain is EAGVTQFPSHSVIEKGQTVTLRCDPISGHDNLYWYRRVMGKEIKFLLHFVKESKQDESGMPNNRFLAERTGGTYSTLKVQPAELEDSGVYFCASTNSRDNSYEQYFGPGTRLTVT.